The clone carrying this TCR beta chain has more than one count but fewer than ten. Its matching antigen is unknown. V lost 7 bases and J lost 0, with 10 bases in between. Germline values: CDR1 MDHEN, CDR2 SYDVKM. This CDR3 is 14 amino acids long. Use of 60 Vbeta and 13 Jbeta primers characterized the PCR. TCRdb keeps only in-frame clones here, not all; method: immunoSEQ multiplex PCR. The profile shows around 100,000 clones, around 79% of them singletons. This specimen comes from a study of cytomegalovirus exposure and HLA in healthy donors. Overall study findings and caveats: TRBV6-2, TRBV6-3 and other indistinguishable V segments were excluded. Information on immune exposure was restricted to one variable (CMV serostatus). Follow-up analysis seemed to connect common viral pathogens with several of the most significant clusters identified. Productive status was seen about 87% or about 30% of the time for most TCR beta V segments in an earlier analysis.

V gene TRBV28 combines with J gene TRBJ1-3, with D hard to call. The sequence came from a man in his fifties or sixties in good health and CMV-seropositive. Material for sequencing was PBMCs. The CDR3 DNA follows: TGTGCCAGCACCGAACAATTCTCTGGAAACACCATATATTTT. Its translation is CASTEQFSGNTIYF.